The text below deals with one T cell receptor beta chain. Its antigen is not known. The source of the sample is a study of shared clonotypes between healthy human individuals. Study overall: Each donor had three CD4 naive, three CD4 memory, two CD8 naive and one CD8 memory plate. Overall study findings and caveats: Incomplete sequencing of sorted subsets was indicated by rarefaction despite large depth. Richness estimates generally favored naive over memory subsets.

Sequencing was performed with immunoSEQ multiplex PCR; in TCRdb, only in-frame clones are kept and a portion is missing. The table has some 120,000 clones, around 65% seen once. The V and J ends lost 9 bases and 9 bases, in that order; junction bases with no gene match: 5. Germline loops: CDR1 MNHEY, CDR2 SMNVEV (reference sequence). CDR3 length: 13 residues. The specimen sequenced was memory CD8+ T cells sorted from blood. Subset of the sample: CD45RO+ cells pooled with CCR7-negative TemRA cells. The sequence was collected from a woman aged 25 to 39 in good health. V usage is TRBV27 and J usage is TRBJ1-6; 10 positions match TRBD1. The CDR3: CASRDRGLSPLHF. In DNA form, the CDR3 reads TGTGCCAGTAGGGACAGGGGACTTTCACCCCTCCACTTT.